Shown below are 11 T cell receptor beta chains from a single sample sequenced in a study of a mutant IDH1 vaccine in newly diagnosed glioma. For these receptors, no antigen is known. This table comes from immunoSEQ multiplex PCR, and its TCRdb copy is limited to in-frame clones, with some not included. This table holds tens of thousands of clones, roughly 71% found once. Time point here: week 47, end of study. Each dose delivered 300 ug of mutant IDH1 20-mer peptide subcutaneously with imiquimod. The sequencing used PBMCs, collected from a glioma patient whose treatment included an IDH1 peptide vaccine. The receptors come from a man aged 40-50 years with glioma.

The chain uses TRBV5-8 and TRBJ1-3, with 10 bases aligning to TRBD1. V lost 3 bases and J lost 0; bases outside the gene matches: 6. From germline, CDR1 is SGHTS and CDR2 YDEGEE. This CDR3 is 17 amino acids long. As DNA, the CDR3 is TGTGCCAGCAGCTCCTTCGGGACAGGGGCCTCTGGAAACACCATATATTTT. This sequence encodes CASSSFGTGASGNTIYF.

The J gene is TRBJ2-7, the V gene TRBV11-2; tentatively, D is TRBD2 (6 bases). Germline V gene sequence: CDR1 SGHAT, CDR2 FQNNGV. This CDR3 region has 16 residues. The V gene lost 6 bases and the J gene lost 0 bases, with 18 bases spanning the gap. CDR3 sequence (DNA): TGTGCCAGCAGACTAAACGGCCGGGAGTCCTCCTACGAGCAGTACGTC. Protein: CASRLNGRESSYEQYV.

The chain uses TRBV10-2 and TRBJ2-1; 9 positions match TRBD2. V lost 3 bases, J lost 7 bases, and 7 bases stayed unmatched. This CDR3 contains 15 residues. CDR1 and CDR2 from the germline V gene are WSHSY and SAAADI. The CDR3 DNA reads as TGCGCCAGCAGTGACCCCGCGGGAGGGTTAAATGAGCAGTTCTTC. Translated, it gives CASSDPAGGLNEQFF.

This chain connects TRBV7-6 to TRBJ2-7; the D gene is possibly TRBD2 (7 bases). This CDR3 has 13 residues. Germline CDR1 SGHVS, CDR2 FNYEAQ. The V gene lost 1 base and the J gene lost 9 bases, with 13 bases spanning the gap. CDR3 region: CASSLESGGGQYF. The CDR3 DNA reads TGTGCCAGCAGCTTAGAATCGGGGGGCGGGCAGTACTTC.

This clone was seen once. The chain employs TRBV10-1 and TRBJ1-3; D uncertain. Germline V CDR1 and CDR2: WNHNN, SYGVQD (reference sequence). V was shortened by 2 bases and J by 4 bases, with 6 bases between the two germline ends. The CDR3 has 13 residues. The CDR3 nucleotides are TGCGCCAGCAGTGAGACTGTCGGAAACACCATATATTTT. Translation gives CASSETVGNTIYF.

This rearrangement joins TRBV5-4 to TRBJ1-1, with 8 bases matching TRBD1. Per the germline V gene, CDR1 is SGHNT and CDR2 is YYREEE (reference sequence). The ends lost 4 bases at V and 11 bases at J; junction bases unmatched: 7. The CDR3 spans 12 residues. CDR3 loop: CASSKSGQEAFF. The CDR3 DNA reads TGTGCCAGCAGCAAGTCGGGACAGGAGGCTTTCTTT.

CDR3 region: CASSFEDRETQYF. CDR3 in DNA: TGTGCCAGCAGCTTTGAGGACCGGGAGACCCAGTACTTC. The chain employs TRBV7-9 and TRBJ2-5, with D unresolved. Trimming cost V 3 bases and J 5 bases, with 10 bases left between them. The CDR3 runs to 13 residues. Germline-derived CDR1 and CDR2 are SEHNR and FQNEAQ (reference sequence).

The rearrangement uses TRBV5-1 and TRBJ2-1, with 9 bases fitting TRBD2. With 0 bases clipped from V and 8 bases from J, the junction kept 9 bases outside the gene matches. Germline-derived CDR1 and CDR2 are SGHRS and YFSETQ. The CDR3 is 16 residues long. This CDR3 reads CASSLVEVAGAYEQFF. CDR3 DNA sequence: TGCGCCAGCAGCTTGGTTGAGGTAGCGGGAGCGTATGAGCAGTTCTTC.

A single count supports this clone. This chain joins TRBV5-8 and TRBJ2-3, with 8 bases lining up with TRBD2. V dropped 3 bases and J dropped 5; count of bases not matched to a gene: 14. Per germline, CDR1 SGHTS and CDR2 YDEGEE. This CDR3 spans 17 amino acids. The CDR3 sequence: CASSYGLAGQAGDTQYF. The CDR3 DNA is TGTGCCAGCAGCTACGGCTTAGCGGGGCAAGCGGGAGATACGCAGTATTTT.

This clone appeared a single time. This chain connects TRBV19 to TRBJ1-2, with no clear D. V gave up 3 bases and J gave up 5 bases, with 10 bases separating them. Germline V lookup: CDR1 LNHDA, CDR2 SQIVND (reference sequence). This CDR3 comprises 13 residues. CDR3 coding DNA: TGTGCCAGTAGTATGGGTCAGACTTATGGCTACACCTTC. This encodes CASSMGQTYGYTF.

This clone was recorded a few times. This rearrangement joins TRBV29-1 to TRBJ2-7, with D possibly matching TRBD1 (5 bases). This CDR3 spans 11 amino acids. Trimming removed 6 bases at V and 2 bases at J, with 8 bases between. Germline-derived CDR1 and CDR2 are SQVTM and ANQGSEA. Here the CDR3 DNA reads TGCAGCGTGGACACAGCCTACGAGCAGTACTTC. Translation gives CSVDTAYEQYF.